The TCR beta chain described here comes from a study of patients and donors after allogeneic stem cell transplantation. MiXCR, applied by TCRdb to the RT-PCR reads, yields one record per CDR3 protein. This table has 200,000 to 250,000 distinct CDR3 sequences, roughly 15% appearing once. This clonotype was counted between two and nine times. The CDR3 sequence is 18 residues long. V shed 4 bases and J 2 bases; nucleotides not matched to a gene: 17. Germline V gives CDR1 SGHAT, CDR2 FQNNGV. The chain recombines TRBV11-2 with TRBJ2-7; TRBD1 agrees at 7 bases. This TCR came from a human donor who was either an allogeneic HSCT recipient or a stem cell or donor lymphocyte infusion donor (not recorded which). It is not recorded whose cells these are; they may come from a transplant donor. Source material: blood, either unsorted or a sorted T cell fraction (not recorded which). CDR3 amino acids: CASSSAGLDRVHPYEQYF. CDR3 coding DNA: TGTGCCAGCAGCTCCGCTGGCCTCGACAGGGTACATCCCTACGAGCAGTACTTC.